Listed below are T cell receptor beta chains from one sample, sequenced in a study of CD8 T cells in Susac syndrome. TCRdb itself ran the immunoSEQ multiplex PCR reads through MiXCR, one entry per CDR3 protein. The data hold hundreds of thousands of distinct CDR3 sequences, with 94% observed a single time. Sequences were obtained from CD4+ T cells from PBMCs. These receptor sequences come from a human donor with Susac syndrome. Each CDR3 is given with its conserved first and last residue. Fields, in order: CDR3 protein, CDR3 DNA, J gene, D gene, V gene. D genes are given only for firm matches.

cdr3_aa: CASSLLAEGTEAFF; cdr3_nt: TGCGCCAGCAGCTTGTTGGCAGAAGGCACTGAAGCTTTCTTT; j_call: TRBJ1-1; d_call: -; v_call: TRBV5-1
cdr3_aa: CASSYSGGLNTEAFF; cdr3_nt: TGTGCCAGCAGTTACTCGGGCGGTTTGAACACTGAAGCTTTCTTT; j_call: TRBJ1-1; d_call: -; v_call: TRBV6-5
cdr3_aa: CASNLSGFGQPQHF; cdr3_nt: TGTGCCAGCAACCTCTCCGGTTTCGGTCAGCCCCAGCATTTT; j_call: TRBJ1-5; d_call: -; v_call: TRBV6-2/TRBV6-3
cdr3_aa: CASSLGSTGGPYEQYF; cdr3_nt: TGTGCCAGCAGTTTAGGCTCGACAGGGGGCCCCTACGAGCAGTACTTC; j_call: TRBJ2-7; d_call: TRBD1; v_call: TRBV27
cdr3_aa: CASSMTGGTEAFF; cdr3_nt: TGTGCCAGCAGCATGACAGGGGGCACTGAAGCTTTCTTT; j_call: TRBJ1-1; d_call: TRBD1; v_call: TRBV5-6
cdr3_aa: CASSFGPWATIGGYTF; cdr3_nt: TGTGCCAGCAGTTTTGGCCCCTGGGCTACTATAGGTGGCTACACCTTC; j_call: TRBJ1-2; d_call: -; v_call: TRBV27
cdr3_aa: CASSGQRASRNQPQHF; cdr3_nt: TGCGCCAGCAGCGGTCAGCGGGCCTCCAGGAATCAGCCCCAGCATTTT; j_call: TRBJ1-5; d_call: -; v_call: TRBV5-1
cdr3_aa: CASSEAWGANEQYF; cdr3_nt: TGTGCCAGCAGTGAAGCGTGGGGGGCGAACGAGCAGTACTTC; j_call: TRBJ2-7; d_call: -; v_call: TRBV6-1
cdr3_aa: CSVTPGGAGDTQYF; cdr3_nt: TGCAGCGTTACCCCAGGGGGGGCAGGAGATACGCAGTATTTT; j_call: TRBJ2-3; d_call: -; v_call: TRBV29-1
cdr3_aa: CSASLVAGSREQYF; cdr3_nt: TGCAGTGCTAGTTTGGTAGCGGGGTCCCGCGAGCAGTACTTC; j_call: TRBJ2-7; d_call: TRBD2; v_call: TRBV20-1
cdr3_aa: CSAKLPSQHVQFF; cdr3_nt: TGCAGTGCTAAACTTCCCTCCCAACATGTGCAGTTCTTC; j_call: TRBJ2-1; d_call: -; v_call: TRBV20-1
cdr3_aa: CASSRGGDLETQYF; cdr3_nt: TGTGCCAGTTCGCGAGGGGGAGACTTAGAGACCCAGTACTTC; j_call: TRBJ2-5; d_call: -; v_call: TRBV19
cdr3_aa: CASSQNLAGETQYF; cdr3_nt: TGTGCCAGCAGCCAGAACCTCGCAGGGGAGACCCAGTACTTC; j_call: TRBJ2-5; d_call: -; v_call: TRBV3-1
cdr3_aa: CASSSSAGTVFVFF; cdr3_nt: TGTGCCAGTAGCTCGTCAGCCGGGACAGTTTTTGTGTTTTTT; j_call: TRBJ1-4; d_call: TRBD1; v_call: TRBV19
cdr3_aa: CSVATGTGGDEQYF; cdr3_nt: TGCAGCGTCGCTACCGGGACAGGGGGAGACGAGCAGTACTTC; j_call: TRBJ2-7; d_call: TRBD1; v_call: TRBV29-1
cdr3_aa: CSASRALRGTSGANVLTF; cdr3_nt: TGCAGTGCTAGCCGAGCTTTGAGGGGCACCTCTGGGGCCAACGTCCTGACTTTC; j_call: TRBJ2-6; d_call: -; v_call: TRBV20-1